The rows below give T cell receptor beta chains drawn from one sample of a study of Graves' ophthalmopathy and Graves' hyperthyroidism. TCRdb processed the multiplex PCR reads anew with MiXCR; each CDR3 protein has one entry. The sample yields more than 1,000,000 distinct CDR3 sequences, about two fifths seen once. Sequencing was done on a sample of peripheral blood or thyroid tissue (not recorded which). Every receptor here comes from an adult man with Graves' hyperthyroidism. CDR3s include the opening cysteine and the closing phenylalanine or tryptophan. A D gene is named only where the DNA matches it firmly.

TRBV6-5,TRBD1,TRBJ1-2,CASSYTGTEAGYTF
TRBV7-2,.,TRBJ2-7,CASSLGGAGEQYF
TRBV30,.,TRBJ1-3,CAWRPGAGNTIYF
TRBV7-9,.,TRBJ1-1,CASSFGPNTEAFF
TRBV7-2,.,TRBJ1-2,CASSLGEGASDQYGYTF
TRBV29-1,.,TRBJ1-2,CSVTRGQGNYGYTF
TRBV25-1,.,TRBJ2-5,CASGFDGQETQYF
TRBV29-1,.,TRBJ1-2,CSVAGALDGYTF
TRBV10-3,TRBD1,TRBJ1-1,CAISGQGAHTEAFF
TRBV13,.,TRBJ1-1,CASSLEHRDTEAFF
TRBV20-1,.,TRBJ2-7,CSARDSGTPGGTYEQYF
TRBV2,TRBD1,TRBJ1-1,CASSARTGGRTEAFF
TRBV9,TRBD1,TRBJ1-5,CASSAQGTYNQPQHF
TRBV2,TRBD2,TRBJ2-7,CALRGLADTYEQYF
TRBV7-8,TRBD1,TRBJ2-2,CASRSGTGIGTGELFF
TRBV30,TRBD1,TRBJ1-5,CAWSGGQGNGGNQPQHF
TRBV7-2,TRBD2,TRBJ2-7,CASSRGRGGYEQYF
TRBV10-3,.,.,CAIKSQENIQYF
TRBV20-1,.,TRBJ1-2,CSARYPGYTF
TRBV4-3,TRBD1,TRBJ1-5,CASSLQTGWNQPQHF
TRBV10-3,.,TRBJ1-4,CASSVYGAGGEKLFF
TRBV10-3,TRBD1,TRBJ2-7,CAISGGQGSRYEQYF